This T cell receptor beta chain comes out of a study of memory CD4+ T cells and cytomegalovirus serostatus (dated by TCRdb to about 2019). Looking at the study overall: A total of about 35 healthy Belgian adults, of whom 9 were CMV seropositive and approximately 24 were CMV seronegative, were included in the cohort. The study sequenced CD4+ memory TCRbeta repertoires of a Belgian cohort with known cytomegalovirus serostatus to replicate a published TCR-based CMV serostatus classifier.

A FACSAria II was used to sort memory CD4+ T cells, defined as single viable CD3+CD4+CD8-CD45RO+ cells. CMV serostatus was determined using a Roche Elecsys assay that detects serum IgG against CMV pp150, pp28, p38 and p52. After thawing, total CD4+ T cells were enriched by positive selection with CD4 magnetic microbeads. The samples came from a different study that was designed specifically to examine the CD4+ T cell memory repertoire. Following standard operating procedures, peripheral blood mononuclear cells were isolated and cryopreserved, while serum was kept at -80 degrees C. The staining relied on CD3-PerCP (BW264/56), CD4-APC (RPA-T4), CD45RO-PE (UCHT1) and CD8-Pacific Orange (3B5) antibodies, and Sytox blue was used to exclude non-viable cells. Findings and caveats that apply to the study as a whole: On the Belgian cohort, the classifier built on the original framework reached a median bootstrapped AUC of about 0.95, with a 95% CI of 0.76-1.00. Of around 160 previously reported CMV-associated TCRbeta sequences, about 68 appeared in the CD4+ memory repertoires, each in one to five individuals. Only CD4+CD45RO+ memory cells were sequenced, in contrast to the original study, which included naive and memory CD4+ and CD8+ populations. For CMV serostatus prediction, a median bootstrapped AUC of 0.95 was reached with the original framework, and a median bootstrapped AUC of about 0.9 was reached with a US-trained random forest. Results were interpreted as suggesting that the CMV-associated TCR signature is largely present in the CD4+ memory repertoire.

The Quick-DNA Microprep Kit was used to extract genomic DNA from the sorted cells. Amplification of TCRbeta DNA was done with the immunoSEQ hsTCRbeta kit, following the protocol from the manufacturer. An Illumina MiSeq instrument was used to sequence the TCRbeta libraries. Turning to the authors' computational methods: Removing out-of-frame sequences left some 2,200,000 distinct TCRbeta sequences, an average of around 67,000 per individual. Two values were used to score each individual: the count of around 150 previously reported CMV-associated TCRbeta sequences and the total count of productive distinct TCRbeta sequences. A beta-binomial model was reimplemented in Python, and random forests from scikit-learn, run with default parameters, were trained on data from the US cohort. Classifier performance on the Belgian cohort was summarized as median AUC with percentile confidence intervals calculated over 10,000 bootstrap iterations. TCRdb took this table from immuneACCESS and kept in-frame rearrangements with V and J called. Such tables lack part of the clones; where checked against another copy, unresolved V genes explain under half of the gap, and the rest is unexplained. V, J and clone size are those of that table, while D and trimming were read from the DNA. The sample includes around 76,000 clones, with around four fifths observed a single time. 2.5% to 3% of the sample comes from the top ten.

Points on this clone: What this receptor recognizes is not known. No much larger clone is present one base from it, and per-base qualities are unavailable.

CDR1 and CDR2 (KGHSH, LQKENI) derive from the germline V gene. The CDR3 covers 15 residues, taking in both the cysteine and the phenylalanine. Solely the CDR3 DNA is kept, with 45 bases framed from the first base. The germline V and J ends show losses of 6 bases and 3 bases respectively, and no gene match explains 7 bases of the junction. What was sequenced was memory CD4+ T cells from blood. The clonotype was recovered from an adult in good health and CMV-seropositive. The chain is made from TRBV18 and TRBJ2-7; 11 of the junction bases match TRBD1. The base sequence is TGTGCCAGCTCGCCCCCCGGGACAGGGGGCTACGAGCAGTACTTC. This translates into CASSPPGTGGYEQYF.